This TCR beta chain emerged from a study of shared clonotypes between healthy human individuals. Here immunoSEQ multiplex PCR was the method, and the copy in TCRdb shows in-frame clones only, minus some. The sample has about 1,500,000 clones, around 97% seen once. This CDR3 has 16 amino acids. CDR1 is SGHKS, CDR2 YYEKEE, per germline (reference sequence). Between the trimmed V and J ends, which lost 4 bases and 0 bases, there was a span of 14 bases. This chain connects TRBV5-5 to TRBJ1-3; possible D gene TRBD1, 5 bases. This TCR was sampled from a man under 40 in good health. Source material: naive CD4+ T cells sorted from blood. Subset of the sample: CD45RA+ positively selected. The CDR3 coding sequence is TGTGCCAGCAGCCCGGGGCTTAGATTCTCTGGAAACACCATATATTTT. Residues: CASSPGLRFSGNTIYF.